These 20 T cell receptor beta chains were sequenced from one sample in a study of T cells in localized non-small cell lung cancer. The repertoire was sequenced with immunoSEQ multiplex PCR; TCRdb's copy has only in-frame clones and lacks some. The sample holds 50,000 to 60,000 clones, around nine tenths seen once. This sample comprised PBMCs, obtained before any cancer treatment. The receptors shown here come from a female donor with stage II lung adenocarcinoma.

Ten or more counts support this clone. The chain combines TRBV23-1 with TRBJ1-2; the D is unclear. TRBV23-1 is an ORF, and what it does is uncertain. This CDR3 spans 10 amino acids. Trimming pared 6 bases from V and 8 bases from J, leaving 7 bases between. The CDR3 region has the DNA TGCGCCAGCAGCCGGAGGGGCTACACCTTC. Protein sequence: CASSRRGYTF.

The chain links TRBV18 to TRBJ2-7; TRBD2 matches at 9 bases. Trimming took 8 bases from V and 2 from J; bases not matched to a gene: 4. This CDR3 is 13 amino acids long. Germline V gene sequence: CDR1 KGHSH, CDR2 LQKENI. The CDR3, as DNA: TGTGCCAGCCTCGCGGGGGGGGCCTACGAGCAGTACTTC. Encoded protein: CASLAGGAYEQYF.

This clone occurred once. CDR3 sequence reads: CASSIVQGIAHNQPQHF. CDR3 nucleotides: TGTGCCAGTAGTATAGTACAGGGAATAGCGCACAATCAGCCCCAGCATTTT. V and J are TRBV19 and TRBJ1-5; a possible D gene is TRBD1 (6 bases). The germline V gene encodes CDR1 LNHDA and CDR2 SQIVND (reference sequence). Trimming cost V 1 base and J 3 bases, with 16 bases left between them. The CDR3 loop spans 17 amino acids.

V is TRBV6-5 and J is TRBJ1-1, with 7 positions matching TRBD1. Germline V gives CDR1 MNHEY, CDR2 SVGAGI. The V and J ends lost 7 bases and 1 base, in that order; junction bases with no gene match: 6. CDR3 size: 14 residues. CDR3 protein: CASKEGTANTEAFF. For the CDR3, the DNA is TGTGCCAGCAAGGAAGGGACAGCGAACACTGAAGCTTTCTTT.

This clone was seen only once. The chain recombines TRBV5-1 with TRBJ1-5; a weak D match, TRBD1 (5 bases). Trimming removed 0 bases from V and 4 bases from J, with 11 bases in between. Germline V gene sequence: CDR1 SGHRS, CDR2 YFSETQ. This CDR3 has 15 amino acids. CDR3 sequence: CASSLAPGGNQPQHF. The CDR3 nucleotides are TGCGCCAGCAGCTTGGCCCCGGGGGGAAATCAGCCCCAGCATTTT.

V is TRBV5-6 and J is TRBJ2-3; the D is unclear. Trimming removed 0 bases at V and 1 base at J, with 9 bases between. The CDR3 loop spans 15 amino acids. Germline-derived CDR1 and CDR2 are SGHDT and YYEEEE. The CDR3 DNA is TGTGCCAGCAGCTTGGGGCAGGTCCGCACAGATACGCAGTATTTT. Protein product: CASSLGQVRTDTQYF.

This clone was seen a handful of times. CDR3 sequence (DNA): TGCAGCGTTGTCGACAGTCGTGGTGCTTACGAGCAGTACTTC. It codes for CSVVDSRGAYEQYF. The chain couples TRBV29-1 to TRBJ2-7; a weak D match, TRBD1 (5 bases). The CDR3 totals 14 residues. V was cut by 4 bases and J by 4 bases, with 17 bases left in between. CDR1 and CDR2 (germline): SQVTM, ANQGSEA.

The CDR3 DNA sequence: TGTGCCAGCAGCTTGGGAACACAACGCAATCAGCCCCAGCATTTT. Its protein product is CASSLGTQRNQPQHF. The chain combines TRBV5-6 with TRBJ1-5; D not certain. V dropped 0 bases and J dropped 2 bases, with 9 bases sitting between them. The CDR3 is 15 amino acids. Germline V lookup: CDR1 SGHDT, CDR2 YYEEEE.

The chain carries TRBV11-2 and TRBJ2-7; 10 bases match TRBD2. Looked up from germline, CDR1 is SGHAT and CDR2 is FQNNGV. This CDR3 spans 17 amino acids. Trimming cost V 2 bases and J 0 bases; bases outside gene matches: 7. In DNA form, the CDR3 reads TGTGCCAGCAGCTTAACTAGCGGGGCCCTAAGCTCCTACGAGCAGTACTTC. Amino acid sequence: CASSLTSGALSSYEQYF. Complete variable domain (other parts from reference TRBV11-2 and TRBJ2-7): EAGVAQSPRYKIIEKRQSVAFWCNPISGHATLYWYQQILGQGPKLLIQFQNNGVVDDSQLPKDRFSAERLKGVDSTLKIQPAKLEDSAVYLCASSLTSGALSSYEQYFGPGTRLTVT.

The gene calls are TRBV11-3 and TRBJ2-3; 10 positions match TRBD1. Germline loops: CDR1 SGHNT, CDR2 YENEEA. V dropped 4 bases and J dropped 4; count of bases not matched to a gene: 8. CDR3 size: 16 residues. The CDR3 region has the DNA TGTGCCAGCAGCTCTAGTTTGGGGACAGGGGCAGATACGCAGTATTTT. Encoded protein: CASSSSLGTGADTQYF.

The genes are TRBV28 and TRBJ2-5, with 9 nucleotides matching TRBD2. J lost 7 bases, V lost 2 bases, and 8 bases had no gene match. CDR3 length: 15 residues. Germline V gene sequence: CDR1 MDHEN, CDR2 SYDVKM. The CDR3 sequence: CASSLASGNSRTQYF. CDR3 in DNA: TGTGCCAGCAGTTTAGCTAGCGGGAATTCAAGGACCCAGTACTTC.

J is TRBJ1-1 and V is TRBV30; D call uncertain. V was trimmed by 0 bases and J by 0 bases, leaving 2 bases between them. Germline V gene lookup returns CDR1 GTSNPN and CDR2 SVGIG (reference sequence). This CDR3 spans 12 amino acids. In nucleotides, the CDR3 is TGTGCCTGGAGTGTGTTGAACACTGAAGCTTTCTTT. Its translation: CAWSVLNTEAFF. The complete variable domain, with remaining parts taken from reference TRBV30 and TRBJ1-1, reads SQTIHQWPATLVQPVGSPLSLECTVEGTSNPNLYWYRQAAGRGLQLLFYSVGIGQISSEVPQNLSASRPQDRQFILSSKKLLLSDSGFYLCAWSVLNTEAFFGQGTRLTVV.

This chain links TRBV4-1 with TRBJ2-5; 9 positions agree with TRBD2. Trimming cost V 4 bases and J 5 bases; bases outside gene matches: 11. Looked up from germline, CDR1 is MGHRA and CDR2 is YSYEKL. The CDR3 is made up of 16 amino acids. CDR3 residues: CASSPLSGGQAETQYF. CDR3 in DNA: TGCGCCAGCAGCCCTCTCAGCGGGGGGCAGGCGGAGACCCAGTACTTC.

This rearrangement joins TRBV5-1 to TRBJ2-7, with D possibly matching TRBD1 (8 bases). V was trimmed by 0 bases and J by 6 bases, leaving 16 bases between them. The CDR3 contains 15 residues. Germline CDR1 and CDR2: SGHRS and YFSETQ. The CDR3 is CASSLAGQGGAEQYF. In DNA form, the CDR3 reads TGCGCCAGCAGCTTGGCCGGACAGGGAGGGGCCGAGCAGTACTTC. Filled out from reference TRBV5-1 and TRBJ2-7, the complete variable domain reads KAGVTQTPRYLIKTRGQQVTLSCSPISGHRSVSWYQQTPGQGLQFLFEYFSETQRNKGNFPGRFSGRQFSNSRSEMNVSTLELGDSALYLCASSLAGQGGAEQYFGPGTRLTVT.

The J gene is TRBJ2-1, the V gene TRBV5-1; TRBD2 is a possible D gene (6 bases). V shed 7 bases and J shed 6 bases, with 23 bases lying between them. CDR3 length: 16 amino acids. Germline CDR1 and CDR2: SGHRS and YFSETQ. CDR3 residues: CASGRENQASLNEQFF. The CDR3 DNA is TGCGCCAGCGGGCGGGAAAATCAGGCCTCACTCAATGAGCAGTTCTTC.

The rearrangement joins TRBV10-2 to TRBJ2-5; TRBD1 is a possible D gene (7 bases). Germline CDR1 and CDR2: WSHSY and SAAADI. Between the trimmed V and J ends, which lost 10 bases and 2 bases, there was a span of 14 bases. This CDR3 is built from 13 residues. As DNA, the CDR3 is TGCGCCACCGCGGGACAGCCACAAGAGACCCAGTACTTC. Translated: CATAGQPQETQYF.

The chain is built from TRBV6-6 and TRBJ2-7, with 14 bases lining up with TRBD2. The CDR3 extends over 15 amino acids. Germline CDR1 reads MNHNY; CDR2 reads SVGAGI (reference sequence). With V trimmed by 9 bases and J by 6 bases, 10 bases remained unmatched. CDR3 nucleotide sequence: TGTGCCAGTAAACAAGTGACTAGCGGGGGGGGCGAGCAGTACTTC. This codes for CASKQVTSGGGEQYF.

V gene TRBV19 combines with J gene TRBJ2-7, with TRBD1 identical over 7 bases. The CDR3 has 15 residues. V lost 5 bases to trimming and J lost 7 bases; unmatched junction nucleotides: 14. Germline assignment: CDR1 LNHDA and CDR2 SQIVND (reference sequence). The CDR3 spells CASSPRTGASREQYF. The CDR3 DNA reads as TGTGCCAGTAGTCCCAGAACAGGGGCCAGTCGAGAGCAGTACTTC.

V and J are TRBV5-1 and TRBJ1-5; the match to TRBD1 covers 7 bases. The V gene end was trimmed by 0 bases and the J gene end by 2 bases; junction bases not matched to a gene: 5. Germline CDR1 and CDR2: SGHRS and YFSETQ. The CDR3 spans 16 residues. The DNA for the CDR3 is TGCGCCAGCAGCTTGGAAGGGGGCGCCGGCAATCAGCCCCAGCATTTT. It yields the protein CASSLEGGAGNQPQHF.

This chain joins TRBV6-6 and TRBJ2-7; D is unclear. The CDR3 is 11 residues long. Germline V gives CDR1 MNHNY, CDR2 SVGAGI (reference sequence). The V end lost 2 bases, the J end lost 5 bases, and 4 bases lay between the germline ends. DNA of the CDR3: TGTGCCAGCAGTTACGAACACGAGCAGTACTTC. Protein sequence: CASSYEHEQYF.